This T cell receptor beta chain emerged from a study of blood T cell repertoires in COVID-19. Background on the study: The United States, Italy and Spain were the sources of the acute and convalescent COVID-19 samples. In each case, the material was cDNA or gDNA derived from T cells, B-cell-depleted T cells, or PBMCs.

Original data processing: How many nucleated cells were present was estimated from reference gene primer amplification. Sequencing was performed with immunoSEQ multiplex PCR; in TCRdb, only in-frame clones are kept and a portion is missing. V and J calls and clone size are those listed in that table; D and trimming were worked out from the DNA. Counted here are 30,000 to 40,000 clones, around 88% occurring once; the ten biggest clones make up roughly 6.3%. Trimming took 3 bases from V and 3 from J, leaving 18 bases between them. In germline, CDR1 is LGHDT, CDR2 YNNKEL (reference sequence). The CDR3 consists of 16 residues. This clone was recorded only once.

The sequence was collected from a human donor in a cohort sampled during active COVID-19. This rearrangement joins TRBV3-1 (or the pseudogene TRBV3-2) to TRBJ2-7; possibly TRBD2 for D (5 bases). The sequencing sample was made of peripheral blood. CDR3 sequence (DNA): TGTGCCAGCAGCCATTCCCAGCGGACCCCCGGCTACGAGCAGTACTTC. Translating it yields CASSHSQRTPGYEQYF.